The clone carrying this T cell receptor (beta chain) was detected only a few times. The V end was cut by 0 bases, the J end by 5 bases, with 11 bases between. Germline assignment: CDR1 SGHKS and CDR2 YYEKEE (reference sequence). The CDR3 extends over 15 amino acids. This entry is derived from a study of CD8 T cells in ankylosing spondylitis. TCRdb itself ran the 5' RACE reads through MiXCR, one entry per CDR3 protein. This repertoire shows fewer than 250,000 distinct CDR3 sequences, over 9.5% found once; its top ten account for less than 25%. The chain is built from TRBV5-5 and TRBJ1-4; the D gene is possibly TRBD1 (5 bases). This TCR derives from a male donor with ankylosing spondylitis or in good health (not recorded which). Material for sequencing was blood, either unsorted or a sorted T cell fraction (not recorded which). CDR3 in DNA: TGTGCCAGCAGCTTGGACGGGGCACAGAATGAAAAACTGTTTTTT. This gives the protein CASSLDGAQNEKLFF.